The T cell receptor beta chain under discussion was sequenced for a study of cytomegalovirus exposure and HLA in healthy donors. The PCR made use of 60 Vbeta and 13 Jbeta primers. The table came from immunoSEQ multiplex PCR; TCRdb's copy has only in-frame clones and leaves some out. The sample gives roughly 180,000 clones, around 80% of which show up once; about 5% is in the top ten. The sequenced material came from PBMCs. This clonotype was obtained from a woman in her forties or fifties in good health and CMV-seropositive.

CDR3 sequence: CASSPQGSGNTIYF. The CDR3 region has the DNA TGCGCCAGCAGCCCCCAGGGCTCTGGAAACACCATATATTTT. The chain uses TRBV5-1 and TRBJ1-3; D may be TRBD1 (5 bases). Trimming removed 4 bases from V and 0 bases from J, with 8 bases in between. This CDR3 comprises 14 residues. The germline V gene has CDR1 SGHRS and CDR2 YFSETQ. Together with reference TRBV5-1 and TRBJ1-3, the CDR3 gives the full variable domain: KAGVTQTPRYLIKTRGQQVTLSCSPISGHRSVSWYQQTPGQGLQFLFEYFSETQRNKGNFPGRFSGRQFSNSRSEMNVSTLELGDSALYLCASSPQGSGNTIYFGEGSWLTVV.